These 17 T cell receptor beta chains were all obtained from the same sample, sequenced in a study of beta chain features in type 1 diabetes. Reverse transcribing all isolated RNA meant expressed TCRB transcripts were sequenced. Some clones are missing from TCRdb's copy, which holds only in-frame ones; the method was immunoSEQ multiplex PCR. This table holds around 180,000 clones, about 13% found once. The sequenced material came from central memory CD4+ T cells from blood. The source of these receptors is a woman aged 18-29 years in good health.

This clone was seen more than once but under ten times. This rearrangement joins TRBV28 to TRBJ2-3, with 9 bases matching TRBD1. The length of the CDR3 is 14 residues. V dropped 6 bases and J dropped 7; count of bases not matched to a gene: 8. Germline loops: CDR1 MDHEN, CDR2 SYDVKM. The CDR3 nucleotides are TGTGCCAGCAGCCCCGGGACAGGGTTTAATACGCAGTATTTT. This codes for CASSPGTGFNTQYF.

This chain links TRBV30 with TRBJ2-4; D is perhaps TRBD1 (6 bases). The germline V and J ends were trimmed by 2 bases and 2 bases, with 16 bases remaining between them. From germline, CDR1 is GTSNPN and CDR2 SVGIG (reference sequence). CDR3 size: 16 residues. DNA of the CDR3: TGTGCCTGGAGTTCCAGGACAGACCTACCCAAAAACATTCAGTACTTC. This gives the protein CAWSSRTDLPKNIQYF.

This clone was seen only a few times. The genes are TRBV5-4 and TRBJ2-1; perhaps TRBD1 as D (6 bases). There are 15 residues in the CDR3. Germline assignment: CDR1 SGHNT and CDR2 YYREEE (reference sequence). With 3 bases removed from V and 0 bases from J, the gap between germline ends came to 10 bases. The CDR3 protein is CASSWGQLSYNEQFF. The CDR3, as DNA: TGTGCCAGCAGCTGGGGACAACTCTCCTACAATGAGCAGTTCTTC.

This chain connects TRBV25-1 to TRBJ2-7; D not certain. Trimming shortened V by 5 bases and J by 4 bases, and 12 bases separated the two germline ends. The CDR3 totals 13 residues. Looked up from germline, CDR1 is MGHDK and CDR2 is SYGVNS. The CDR3 reads CASSSPIGYEQYF. DNA for the CDR3: TGTGCCAGCAGTAGCCCGATCGGGTACGAGCAGTACTTC.

Only a few counts were recorded for this clone. V is TRBV10-3 and J is TRBJ2-3; TRBD2 matches 9 bases. There are 18 residues in the CDR3. V lost 2 bases to trimming and J lost 2 bases; unmatched junction nucleotides: 11. Per germline, CDR1 ENHRY and CDR2 SYGVKD. This CDR3 is CAISEIMASGVNTDTQYF. The CDR3 DNA reads as TGTGCCATCAGTGAGATAATGGCTAGCGGGGTTAACACAGATACGCAGTATTTT.

This clone turned up a few times. The chain carries TRBV6-6 and TRBJ1-2, with D uncertain. From germline, CDR1 is MNHNY and CDR2 SVGAGI (reference sequence). Deletions cut 0 bases from V and 4 bases from J, with 15 bases between. This CDR3 comprises 16 residues. The CDR3: CASSYSDPGELYGYTF. The CDR3 DNA sequence: TGTGCCAGCAGTTACTCAGATCCAGGCGAGCTCTATGGCTACACCTTC.

This clone has just a few counts. The rearrangement uses TRBV7-9 and TRBJ2-3; 8 bases align to TRBD2. This CDR3 region has 15 residues. V gave up 5 bases and J gave up 1 base; unmatched junction bases: 5. CDR1 and CDR2 from the germline V gene are SEHNR and FQNEAQ (reference sequence). CDR3 bases: TGTGCCAGCAGCGCGGGAGCGGGGGGCACAGATACGCAGTATTTT. Its protein product is CASSAGAGGTDTQYF.

This clone was counted only a few times. The chain carries TRBV14 and TRBJ2-7, with D perhaps TRBD2 (5 bases). Germline V gene data show CDR1 as SGHDN and CDR2 as FVKESK. The CDR3 loop spans 12 amino acids. Trimming cost V 4 bases and J 7 bases, with 11 bases left between them. This chain's CDR3 is CASSPRTREQYF. For the CDR3, the DNA is TGTGCCAGCAGCCCACGGACTCGGGAGCAGTACTTC. Complete variable domain (other parts from reference TRBV14 and TRBJ2-7): EAGVTQFPSHSVIEKGQTVTLRCDPISGHDNLYWYRRVMGKEIKFLLHFVKESKQDESGMPNNRFLAERTGGTYSTLKVQPAELEDSGVYFCASSPRTREQYFGPGTRLTVT.

This chain joins TRBV13 and TRBJ2-1, with TRBD2 identical over 9 bases. The CDR3 spans 14 residues. V was pared by 5 bases and J by 3 bases, with 2 bases of the junction left unmatched. CDR1 is PRHDT, CDR2 FYEKMQ, per germline (reference sequence). The CDR3 nucleotides are TGTGCCAGCAGCCGGCGGGAGGGCTACAATGAGCAGTTCTTC. Protein product: CASSRREGYNEQFF. Looking up the rest from reference TRBV13 and TRBJ2-1 gives the full variable domain: AAGVIQSPRHLIKEKRETATLKCYPIPRHDTVYWYQQGPGQDPQFLISFYEKMQSDKGSIPDRFSAQQFSDYHSELNMSSLELGDSALYFCASSRREGYNEQFFGPGTRLTVL.

In this sample, this clone turned up a few times. J is TRBJ1-2 and V is TRBV2; no definite D call. In germline, CDR1 is SNHLY, CDR2 FYNNEI. The CDR3 has 12 residues. Trimming stripped 6 bases from V and 5 bases from J, with 10 bases between. CDR3 bases: TGTGCCAGCAGCCTAGGCCCTTATGGCTACACCTTC. Protein product: CASSLGPYGYTF.

This clone has a handful of counts. The gene calls are TRBV30 and TRBJ2-1; 13 bases align to TRBD2. The junction had 8 bases not matched to a gene; V was cut back by 3 bases and J by 9 bases. This CDR3 has 15 amino acids. Germline CDR1 reads GTSNPN; CDR2 reads SVGIG (reference sequence). CDR3 bases: TGTGCCTGGAGGAAGGGACTAGCGGGAATAAGTGAGCAGTTCTTC. Translating gives CAWRKGLAGISEQFF.

This chain uses TRBV29-1 with TRBJ2-1; 9 bases align to TRBD2. This CDR3 is built from 17 residues. Germline loops: CDR1 SQVTM, CDR2 ANQGSEA. V shed 5 bases, J shed 8 bases, and the junction held 19 bases outside the gene matches. In DNA, the CDR3 is TGCAGCGTTTTAGGTTTAACGGCTAGCGGGACTCGGCATGAGCAGTTCTTC. Translation: CSVLGLTASGTRHEQFF.

The rearrangement uses TRBV4-3 and TRBJ2-1; 7 positions match TRBD1. CDR1 and CDR2 from the germline V gene are LGHNA and YSLEER. CDR3 size: 15 residues. Trimming removed 4 bases from V and 2 bases from J; junction bases left unmatched: 5. The CDR3 region is CASSPGQATYNEQFF. Here the CDR3 DNA reads TGCGCCAGCAGCCCCGGACAGGCAACCTACAATGAGCAGTTCTTC.

The rearrangement uses TRBV7-9 and TRBJ2-7; 8 nucleotides agree with TRBD2. This CDR3 is built from 15 residues. The trim removed 5 bases at V and 4 bases at J, leaving 10 bases unmatched. Germline V gene lookup returns CDR1 SEHNR and CDR2 FQNEAQ (reference sequence). CDR3 nucleotides: TGTGCCAGCAGCCCAACGGGGGGGACGGTTTACGAGCAGTACTTC. Its translation: CASSPTGGTVYEQYF.

This clone has just a few counts. The chain carries TRBV5-8 and TRBJ1-1, with 7 nucleotides matching TRBD1. CDR3 length: 14 amino acids. The V segment lost 4 bases and the J segment 10 bases; nucleotides outside the gene matches: 13. The V gene's germline CDR1 is SGHTS and CDR2 YDEGEE. CDR3: CASSKSRQGKGAFF. The CDR3 DNA reads TGTGCCAGCAGCAAATCGCGACAGGGCAAAGGAGCTTTCTTT.

This rearrangement joins TRBV29-1 to TRBJ1-1; 8 bases agree with TRBD1. The CDR3 extends over 14 amino acids. After removal of 4 bases from V and 5 bases from J, the junction contained 9 bases not matched to a gene. Germline-derived CDR1 and CDR2 are SQVTM and ANQGSEA. The CDR3 region has the DNA TGCAGCGTTGTCCCGCCAGGGGGCAGAACTGAAGCTTTCTTT. This gives the protein CSVVPPGGRTEAFF.

The CDR3 sequence is CASSRETGDEKLFF. CDR3 in DNA: TGTGCCAGCAGTCGCGAAACAGGGGATGAAAAACTGTTTTTT. This chain joins TRBV27 and TRBJ1-4, with 7 bases aligning to TRBD1. V lost 5 bases and J lost 6; bases outside the gene matches: 6. The CDR3 has 14 amino acids. Germline CDR1 reads MNHEY; CDR2 reads SMNVEV (reference sequence).